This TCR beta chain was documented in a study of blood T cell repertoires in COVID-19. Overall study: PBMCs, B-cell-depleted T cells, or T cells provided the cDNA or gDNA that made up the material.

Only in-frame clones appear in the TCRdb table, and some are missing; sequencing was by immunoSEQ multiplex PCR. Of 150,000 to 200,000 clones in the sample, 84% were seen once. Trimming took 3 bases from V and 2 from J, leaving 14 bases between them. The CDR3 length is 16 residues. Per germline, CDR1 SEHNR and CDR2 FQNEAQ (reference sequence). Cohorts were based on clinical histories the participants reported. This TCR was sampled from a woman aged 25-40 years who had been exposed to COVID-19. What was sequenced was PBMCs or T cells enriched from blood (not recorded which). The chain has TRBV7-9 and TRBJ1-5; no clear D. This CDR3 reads CASSFSSGQGNQPQHF. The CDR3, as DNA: TGTGCCAGCAGCTTTAGTAGCGGGCAGGGCAATCAGCCCCAGCATTTT.